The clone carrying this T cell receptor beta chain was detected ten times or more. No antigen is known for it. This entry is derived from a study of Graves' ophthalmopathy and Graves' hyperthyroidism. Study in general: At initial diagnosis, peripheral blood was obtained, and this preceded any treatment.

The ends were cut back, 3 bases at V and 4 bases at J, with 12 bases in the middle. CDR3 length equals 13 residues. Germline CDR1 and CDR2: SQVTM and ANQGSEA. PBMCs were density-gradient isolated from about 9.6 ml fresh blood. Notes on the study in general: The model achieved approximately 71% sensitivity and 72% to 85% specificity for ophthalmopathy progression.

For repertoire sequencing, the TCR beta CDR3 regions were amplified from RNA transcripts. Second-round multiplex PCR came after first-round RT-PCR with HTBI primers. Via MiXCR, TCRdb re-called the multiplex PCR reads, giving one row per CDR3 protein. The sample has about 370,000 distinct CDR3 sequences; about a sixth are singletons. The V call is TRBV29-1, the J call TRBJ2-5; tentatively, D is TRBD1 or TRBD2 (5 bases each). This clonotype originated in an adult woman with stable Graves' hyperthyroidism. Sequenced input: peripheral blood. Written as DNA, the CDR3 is TGCAGCGTTGAGGTCCCCGGGGCAGAGACCCAGTACTTC. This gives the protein CSVEVPGAETQYF.